The T cell receptor beta chain under discussion was sequenced for a study of regulatory T cells in long-lasting Graves disease (dated by TCRdb to the early 2020s). Concerning the study at large: Persistent Graves' disease was defined as antithyroid drug treatment for over 5 years with persistently positive TSH receptor autoantibodies. Persistent Graves' disease patients were compared with newly diagnosed Graves' disease patients by peripheral blood TCR sequencing and RNA sequencing. The study took place in China and was registered as a clinical trial. TCR sequencing covered some 13 persistent and around 20 newly diagnosed Graves' disease patients, about 35 samples in total. On average, persistent Graves' disease patients in the clinical cohort had been on antithyroid drugs for about 10.3 years.

Details on this clonotype: Its antigen has not been determined. Per-base quality was not reported, and no clone a single base away is much larger than it.

What this sample's time point label stands for: persistent/refractory GD, antithyroid drugs over 5 years with positive TRAb. For both TCR sequencing and RNA sequencing, RNA was extracted from PBMCs in TRIzol. The diagnosis of Graves' disease was made according to American Thyroid Association guidelines. Patients were recruited from an endocrinology department in Xi'an, China. Each patient gave 8.5 to 9.5 milliliters of peripheral blood, collected in an EDTA anticoagulant tube. Ficoll Paque Plus density gradient separation was used to isolate PBMCs, and no further T cell sorting was performed. RNA quality was checked with an Agilent 2100 Bioanalyzer and agarose gel, and concentration with a NanoDrop 2000. What the authors observed across the whole study: Peripheral blood alone was examined, since thyroid tissue, which constituted the primary lesion, could not be accessed. Compared with newly diagnosed patients, patients with persistent Graves' disease had lower TCR Shannon entropy and fewer highly expanded clones, which suggests clonal expansion. Persistent patients shared more public clonotypes among themselves (around 2,500) than newly diagnosed patients did (roughly 920). Sequencing and analysis were limited to the TCR beta chain. TRBV28, TRBJ1-2 and TRBJ2-5 were preferentially used in persistent disease, while TRBV20-1 and TRBJ2-1 were favored in newly diagnosed disease. The small sample size was acknowledged by the authors as a limitation that may reduce accuracy.

From its cysteine to its phenylalanine, the CDR3 spans 11 amino acids. Only the CDR3 DNA stays, 33 bases, in frame from base 1. Trimming takes 3 bases off V and 5 bases off J; junction bases not matched to a gene: 1. CDR1 and CDR2 are drawn from the germline V gene (reference sequence): DFQATT, SNEGSKA. The library came from multiplex PCR. Instrument on record: Illumina HiSeq 4000. iRepertoire HTBI primers and Arm-PCR amplification of CDR3 regions were used to construct TCR beta libraries. PCR products were gel purified before sequencing. The authors' pipeline ran thus. Gene usage analysis of CDR3 amino acid clonotypes used the 60 to 75 TRBV and 14 TRBJ segments found across samples. Filtered high-quality paired reads were merged into contigs using COPE and FqMerger. BLAST was used to align contigs to IMGT TRBV, TRBD and TRBJ reference genes, and CDR3 was defined according to IMGT. Any clonotype with a frequency above 0.1% was classified as a highly expanded clone. Shannon entropy was used to measure repertoire diversity, and the Gini coefficient was used to measure V-J evenness. A clonotype found in more than one individual was treated as public. TCRdb reran the public reads through fastp at Q25 and MiXCR, keeping productive beta chains. Entries that share a CDR3 protein sequence are merged under the most common genes and DNA. TCRdb, not the original authors, processed these V and J calls. Recorded for this sample are under 500,000 distinct CDR3 sequences; less than 25% of them occurred a single time. In total, the top ten clones hold less than 25% of the sample.

Sequenced material: peripheral blood mononuclear cells (PBMCs), taken when the disease was refractory, from a patient treated with antithyroid drugs. The TCR was taken from a female donor with Graves disease. Recombination connected TRBV20-1 to TRBJ2-7, and TRBD1 matches 7 of the central bases. The nucleotide sequence reads TGCAGTGCTAGGACAGGGAACGAGCAGTACTTC. Its translation is CSARTGNEQYF.